Listed here are 20 T cell receptor beta chains from one sample, sequenced in a study of blood T cell repertoires in COVID-19 (dated by TCRdb to the early 2020s). Libraries were built with the immunoSEQ multiplex PCR assay. This is the immuneACCESS table as TCRdb keeps it, with only in-frame sequences that have V and J called. A part of the clones is gone; compared with another copy, unresolved V genes explain less than half, and the rest is unexplained. The table for this sample lists fewer than 60,000 clones; around 80% of them were counted only once. Of the sample, 8.8% falls within the top ten clones. The sequenced material came from peripheral blood. All receptors derive from a man aged 55 to 69 with acute or convalescent COVID-19.

The chain couples TRBV7-8 to TRBJ1-1; 9 bases fit TRBD1. Germline-derived CDR1 and CDR2 are SGHVS and FQNEAQ. CDR3 length equals 17 residues. After removal of 5 bases from V and 8 bases from J, the junction contained 18 bases not matched to a gene. The CDR3 DNA reads TGTGCCAGCAGCCCGCGTCCCGGGACAGGGTTTGGAACCGAAGCTTTCTTT. This encodes CASSPRPGTGFGTEAFF.

This clone was picked up one time. The rearrangement uses TRBV6-4 and TRBJ1-1; 8 bases align to TRBD1. Trimming took 2 bases from V and 3 from J; bases not matched to a gene: 11. The CDR3 is 17 residues long. Germline V gene lookup returns CDR1 MRHNA and CDR2 SNTAGT. For the CDR3, the DNA is TGTGCCAGCAGTGACCTCATCGGGACAGGCGTTGACACTGAAGCTTTCTTT. This encodes CASSDLIGTGVDTEAFF.

The rearrangement links TRBV5-1 to TRBJ2-2, with 10 bases aligning to TRBD2. The germline gives CDR1 SGHRS, CDR2 YFSETQ. Losses at the gene ends were 3 bases for V and 5 bases for J; bases not matched to a gene: 7. The CDR3 is 16 residues long. The CDR3 DNA reads as TGCGCCAGCAGCTATAGCGGGGGGCCCAAAACCGGGGAGCTGTTTTTT. Translated: CASSYSGGPKTGELFF.

This chain connects TRBV6-1 to TRBJ1-5; D is unresolved. In germline, CDR1 is MNHNS, CDR2 SASEGT. The ends were cut back, 1 base at V and 0 bases at J, with 4 bases in the middle. The CDR3 has 14 amino acids. CDR3 region: CASSEVDSNQPQHF. Here the CDR3 DNA reads TGTGCCAGCAGTGAAGTAGATAGCAATCAGCCCCAGCATTTT.

J is TRBJ1-2 and V is TRBV7-9, with 7 nucleotides matching TRBD1. The CDR3 extends over 15 amino acids. J gave up 4 bases and V 0 bases, and 5 bases lay outside the gene matches. Looked up from germline, CDR1 is SEHNR and CDR2 is FQNEAQ (reference sequence). The CDR3 DNA reads as TGTGCCAGCAGCTTAGCGCTGGGACAGATCTATGGCTACACCTTC. As protein: CASSLALGQIYGYTF.

J is TRBJ1-1 and V is TRBV4-1, with D perhaps TRBD1 (5 bases). The CDR3 consists of 16 residues. Trimming left V 3 bases short and J 5 bases short, with 19 bases between. Per the germline V gene, CDR1 is MGHRA and CDR2 is YSYEKL. The CDR3 DNA sequence: TGCGCCAGCAGCCAGTCCCCCGGGACGGGGGGGACTGAAGCTTTCTTT. This gives the protein CASSQSPGTGGTEAFF.

The chain couples TRBV11-2 to TRBJ1-2; D perhaps matches TRBD1 (5 bases). CDR3 length: 14 residues. V lost 0 bases and J lost 5, with 10 bases in between. Germline V gene sequence: CDR1 SGHAT, CDR2 FQNNGV. CDR3 coding DNA: TGTGCCAGCAGCTTAGAGGCGGGGACTTATGGCTACACCTTC. As protein: CASSLEAGTYGYTF.

The chain joins TRBV19 to TRBJ1-4, with D perhaps TRBD1 (5 bases). Germline V gene data show CDR1 as LNHDA and CDR2 as SQIVND (reference sequence). V was shortened by 3 bases and J by 9 bases, with 8 bases between the two germline ends. There are 12 residues in the CDR3. The CDR3 DNA is TGTGCCAGTAGTATGCAGGGCCAAAAACTGTTTTTT. Translated: CASSMQGQKLFF.

The chain uses TRBV5-8 and TRBJ2-1, with a tentative D call TRBD2 (6 bases). The CDR3 totals 15 residues. Trimming removed 0 bases from V and 0 bases from J, with 7 bases in between. Germline V gives CDR1 SGHTS, CDR2 YDEGEE. CDR3 region: CASSLDSGSYNEQFF. In DNA form, the CDR3 reads TGTGCCAGCAGCTTGGATAGCGGCTCCTACAATGAGCAGTTCTTC.

The rearrangement joins TRBV6-1 to TRBJ2-5; 11 nucleotides agree with TRBD2. With V trimmed by 2 bases and J by 7 bases, 9 bases remained unmatched. CDR3 size: 16 residues. The V gene's germline CDR1 is MNHNS and CDR2 SASEGT. This chain's CDR3 is CASSETLAGGPGTQYF. DNA of the CDR3: TGTGCCAGCAGTGAAACCCTAGCGGGGGGCCCAGGGACCCAGTACTTC.

The rearrangement joins TRBV5-1 to TRBJ1-1; no definite D call. The V gene's germline CDR1 is SGHRS and CDR2 YFSETQ. The CDR3 extends over 13 amino acids. Trimming removed 2 bases from V and 2 bases from J, with 7 bases in between. This chain's CDR3 is CASSLYLNTEAFF. The CDR3 DNA reads TGCGCCAGCAGCTTATATCTTAACACTGAAGCTTTCTTT. Based on the CDR3 plus reference TRBV5-1 and TRBJ1-1, the full variable domain is KAGVTQTPRYLIKTRGQQVTLSCSPISGHRSVSWYQQTPGQGLQFLFEYFSETQRNKGNFPGRFSGRQFSNSRSEMNVSTLELGDSALYLCASSLYLNTEAFFGQGTRLTVV.

The chain employs TRBV24-1 and TRBJ1-1, with D hard to call. V shed 1 base and J shed 8 bases, with 4 bases lying between them. The CDR3 is 11 residues long. CDR1 and CDR2 from the germline V gene are KGHDR and SFDVKD. The CDR3 protein is CATSDLTEAFF. The CDR3 nucleotides read TGTGCCACCAGTGATTTAACAGAAGCTTTCTTT.

V gene TRBV5-4 combines with J gene TRBJ1-2; D gene unclear. V lost 0 bases to trimming and J lost 5 bases, with 5 bases between them. This CDR3 has 12 residues. Germline loops: CDR1 SGHNT, CDR2 YYREEE (reference sequence). CDR3 nucleotides: TGTGCCAGCAGCTTGGGACATTATGGCTACACCTTC. This codes for CASSLGHYGYTF.

The V call is TRBV29-1, the J call TRBJ2-7, with 7 bases matching TRBD1. Per germline, CDR1 SQVTM and CDR2 ANQGSEA. The CDR3 contains 13 residues. V dropped 3 bases and J dropped 5; count of bases not matched to a gene: 7. The CDR3 protein is CSVDYRGVNEQYF. The CDR3, as DNA: TGCAGCGTTGACTACAGGGGAGTTAACGAGCAGTACTTC.

The chain recombines TRBV4-1 with TRBJ1-1, with a possible D match to TRBD1 (5 bases). Germline values: CDR1 MGHRA, CDR2 YSYEKL. The ends were cut back, 6 bases at V and 1 base at J, with 12 bases in the middle. The CDR3 is made up of 14 amino acids. The CDR3 loop reads CASRGRTTNTEAFF. DNA for the CDR3: TGCGCCAGCAGGGGACGGACTACGAACACTGAAGCTTTCTTT.

The chain combines TRBV7-9 with TRBJ1-5, with D hard to call. The V end lost 2 bases, the J end lost 3 bases, and 5 bases lay between the germline ends. The CDR3 loop spans 13 amino acids. Germline-derived CDR1 and CDR2 are SEHNR and FQNEAQ (reference sequence). CDR3 sequence reads: CASSLQYNQPQHF. The CDR3 DNA sequence: TGTGCCAGCAGCTTACAGTACAATCAGCCCCAGCATTTT.

The chain joins TRBV19 to TRBJ1-5; no reliable D call. Germline values: CDR1 LNHDA, CDR2 SQIVND (reference sequence). Trimming cost V 3 bases and J 1 base, with 7 bases left between them. The CDR3 has 14 amino acids. Here the CDR3 reads CASSMGQSNQPQHF. CDR3 DNA: TGTGCCAGTAGTATGGGCCAAAGCAATCAGCCCCAGCATTTT.

This chain connects TRBV6-1 to TRBJ1-1, with D uncertain. V lost 2 bases, J lost 4 bases, and 8 bases lay in between. Germline V CDR1 and CDR2: MNHNS, SASEGT. CDR3 size: 13 residues. The CDR3 DNA is TGTGCCAGCAGTGAACAATCAGGCACTGAAGCTTTCTTT. This encodes CASSEQSGTEAFF.

Within the sample, this clone is medium-sized. The genes are TRBV5-4 and TRBJ2-2; TRBD2 aligns across 8 bases. Germline V gene data show CDR1 as SGHNT and CDR2 as YYREEE (reference sequence). The J segment lost 4 bases and the V segment lost 7 bases, leaving 6 bases of the junction unmatched. The CDR3 has 14 amino acids. CDR3 DNA sequence: TGTGCCAGCCACCTGCGGGGGGTCACCGGGGAGCTGTTTTTT. This gives the protein CASHLRGVTGELFF.

This chain uses TRBV30 with TRBJ2-3, with a tentative D call TRBD2 (5 bases). Germline CDR1 and CDR2: GTSNPN and SVGIG (reference sequence). The CDR3 sequence is 15 residues long. V was clipped by 1 base and J by 4 bases, with 15 bases between them. CDR3 loop: CAWSGGPLNSDTQYF. CDR3 sequence (DNA): TGTGCCTGGAGTGGAGGGCCTCTAAACTCAGATACGCAGTATTTT.